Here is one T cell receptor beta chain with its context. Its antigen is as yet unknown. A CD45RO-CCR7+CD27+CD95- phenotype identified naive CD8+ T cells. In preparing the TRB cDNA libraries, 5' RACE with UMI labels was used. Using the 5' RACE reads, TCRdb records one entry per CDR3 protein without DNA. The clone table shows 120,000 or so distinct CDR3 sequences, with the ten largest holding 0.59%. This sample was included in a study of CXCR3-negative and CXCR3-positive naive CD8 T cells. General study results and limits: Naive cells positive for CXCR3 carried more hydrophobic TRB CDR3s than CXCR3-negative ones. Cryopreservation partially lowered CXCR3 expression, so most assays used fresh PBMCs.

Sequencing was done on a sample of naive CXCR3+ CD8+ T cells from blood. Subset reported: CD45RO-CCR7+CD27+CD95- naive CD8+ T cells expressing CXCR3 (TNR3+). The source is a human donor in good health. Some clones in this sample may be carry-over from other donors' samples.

CDR3 region: CASRFSGTGWYEQYF. This rearrangement joins TRBV7-2 to TRBJ2-7; TCRdb gives TRBD1 as the D gene, but with no DNA this cannot be confirmed. This CDR3 contains 15 residues. Germline V gives CDR1 SGHTA, CDR2 FQGNSA.